Listed here is a single T cell receptor beta chain. Its antigen remains unidentified. Libraries were prepared by immunoSEQ multiplex PCR; TCRdb keeps only in-frame clonotypes and omits some of them. The repertoire holds 600,000 to 750,000 clones, about 78% seen once, with about 1.7% in the top ten. Naive CD4+ cells were CD45RA-selected; the remaining cells were memory. This entry comes from a study of shared clonotypes between healthy human individuals. The CDR3 runs 17 residues. The junction had 10 bases not matched to a gene; V was cut back by 2 bases and J by 3 bases. Germline CDR1 reads MGHRA; CDR2 reads YSYEKL. Overall study results and limits: Depth of sequencing was expected to influence donor clonotype sharing. It was the non-shared clonotypes that had lower generation probabilities than clonotypes shared by all four donors. Naive subsets generally had larger estimated richness than memory subsets.

Sequenced input: memory CD4+ T cells sorted from blood. Described subset: CD45RA-negative fraction. This receptor was identified in a woman under 40 in good health. The gene calls are TRBV4-1 and TRBJ2-1; 7 nucleotides match TRBD2. The chain's CDR3 is CASSQPGLAENYNEQFF. CDR3 DNA sequence: TGCGCCAGCAGCCAACCAGGTCTAGCGGAGAACTACAATGAGCAGTTCTTC.